The text below deals with one T cell receptor (beta chain). What it binds is unknown. The data originate from a study of blood T cells in healthy people across ages. Germline CDR1 SGHNT, CDR2 YENEEA. The CDR3 sequence is 12 residues long. Deletions cut 3 bases from V and 3 bases from J, with 3 bases between. For the second PCR, which ran for 7 to 11 cycles, a sample-barcoded 5' primer and a J-beta primer mix were used. TCRdb redid the calling of the 5' RACE reads with MiXCR, one entry per CDR3 protein. The sample contains 790,000 or so distinct CDR3 sequences, 45% to 70% of which appear only once. The study, taken as a whole, reports: More naive CD4+ cells and higher diversity were found in long-lived than in aged donors.

The chain uses TRBV11-3 and TRBJ1-5, with D uncertain. The sequencing sample was made of blood. The TCR comes from a man aged 35 to 55 in good health. The CDR3: CASSFNNQPQHF. The CDR3 DNA reads as TGTGCCAGCAGCTTTAACAATCAGCCCCAGCATTTT.